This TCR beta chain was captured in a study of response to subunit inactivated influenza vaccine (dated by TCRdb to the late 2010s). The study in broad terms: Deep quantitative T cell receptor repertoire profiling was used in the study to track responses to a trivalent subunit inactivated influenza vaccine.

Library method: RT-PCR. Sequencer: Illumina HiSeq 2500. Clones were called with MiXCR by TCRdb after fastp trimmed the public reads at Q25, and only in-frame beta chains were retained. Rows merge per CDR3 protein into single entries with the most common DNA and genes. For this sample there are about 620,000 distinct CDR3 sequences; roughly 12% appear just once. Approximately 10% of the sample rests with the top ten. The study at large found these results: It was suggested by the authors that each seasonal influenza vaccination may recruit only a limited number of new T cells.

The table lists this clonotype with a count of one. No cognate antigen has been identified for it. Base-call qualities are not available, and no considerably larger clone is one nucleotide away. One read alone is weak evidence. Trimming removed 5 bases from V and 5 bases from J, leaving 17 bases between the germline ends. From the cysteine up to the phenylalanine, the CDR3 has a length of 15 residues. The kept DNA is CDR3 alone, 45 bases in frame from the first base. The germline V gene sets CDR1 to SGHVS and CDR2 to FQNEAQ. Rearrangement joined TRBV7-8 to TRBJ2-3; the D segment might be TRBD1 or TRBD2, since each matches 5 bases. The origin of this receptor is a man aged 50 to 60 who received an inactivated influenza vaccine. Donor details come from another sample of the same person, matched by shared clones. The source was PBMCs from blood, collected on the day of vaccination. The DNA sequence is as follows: TGTGCCAGCAGCCCCACAAGGGACGTGGGAGATACGCAGTATTTT. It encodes CASSPTRDVGDTQYF.